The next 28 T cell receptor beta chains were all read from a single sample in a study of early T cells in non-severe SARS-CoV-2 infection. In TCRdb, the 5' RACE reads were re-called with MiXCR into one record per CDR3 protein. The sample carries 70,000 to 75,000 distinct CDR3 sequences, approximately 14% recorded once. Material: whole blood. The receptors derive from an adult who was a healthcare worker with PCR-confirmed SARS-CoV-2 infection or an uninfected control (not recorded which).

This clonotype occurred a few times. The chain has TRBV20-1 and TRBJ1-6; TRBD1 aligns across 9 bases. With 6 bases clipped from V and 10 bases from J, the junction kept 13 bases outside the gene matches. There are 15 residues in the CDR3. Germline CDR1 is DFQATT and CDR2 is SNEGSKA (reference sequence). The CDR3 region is CSATGGRGGYSPLHF. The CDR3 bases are TGCAGTGCCACAGGGGGCAGGGGCGGTTACTCACCCCTCCACTTT.

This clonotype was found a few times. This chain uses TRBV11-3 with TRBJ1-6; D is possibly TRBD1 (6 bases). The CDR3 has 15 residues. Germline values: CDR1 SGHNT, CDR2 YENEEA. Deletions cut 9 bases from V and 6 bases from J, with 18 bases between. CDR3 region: CARYQQGGSNSPLHF. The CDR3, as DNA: TGTGCCAGGTACCAGCAAGGGGGGAGTAATTCACCCCTCCACTTT.

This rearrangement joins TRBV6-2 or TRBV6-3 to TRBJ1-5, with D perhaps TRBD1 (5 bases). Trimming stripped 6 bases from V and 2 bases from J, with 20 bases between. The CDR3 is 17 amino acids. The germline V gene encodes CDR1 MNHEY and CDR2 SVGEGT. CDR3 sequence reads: CASRSAERGFGNQPQHF. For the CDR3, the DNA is TGTGCCAGCAGATCCGCCGAGAGGGGATTTGGCAATCAGCCCCAGCATTTT.

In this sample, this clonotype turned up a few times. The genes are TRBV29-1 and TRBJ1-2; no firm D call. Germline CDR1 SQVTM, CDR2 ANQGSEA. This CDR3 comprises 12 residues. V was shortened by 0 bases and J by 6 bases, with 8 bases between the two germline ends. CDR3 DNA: TGCAGCGTTGAAGATGTTGGGGATGGCTACACCTTC. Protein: CSVEDVGDGYTF.

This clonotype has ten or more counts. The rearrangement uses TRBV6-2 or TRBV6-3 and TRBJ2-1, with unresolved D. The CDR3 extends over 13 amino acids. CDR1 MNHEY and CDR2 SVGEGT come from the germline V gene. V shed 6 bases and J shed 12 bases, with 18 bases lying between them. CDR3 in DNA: TGTGCCAGCAGCCCCGAGCCCCTCCTAAGGCAGTTCTTC. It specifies CASSPEPLLRQFF.

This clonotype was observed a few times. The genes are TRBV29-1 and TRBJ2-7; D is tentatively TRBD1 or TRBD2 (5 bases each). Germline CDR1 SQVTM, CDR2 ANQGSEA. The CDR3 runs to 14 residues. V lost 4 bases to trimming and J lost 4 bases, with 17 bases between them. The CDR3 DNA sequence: TGCAGCGTTGCGGGTTTCAGGGAGACTTACGAGCAGTACTTC. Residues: CSVAGFRETYEQYF.

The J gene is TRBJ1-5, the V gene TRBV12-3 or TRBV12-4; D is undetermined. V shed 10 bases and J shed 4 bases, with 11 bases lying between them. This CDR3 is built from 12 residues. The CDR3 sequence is CAIPGPNQPQHF. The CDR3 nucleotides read TGTGCCATTCCCGGTCCAAATCAGCCCCAGCATTTT.

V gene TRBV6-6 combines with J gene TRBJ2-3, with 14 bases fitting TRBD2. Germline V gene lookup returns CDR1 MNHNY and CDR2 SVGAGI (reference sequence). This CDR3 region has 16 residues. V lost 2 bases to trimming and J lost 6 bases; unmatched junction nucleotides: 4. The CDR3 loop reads CASSYGTSGGGDTQYF. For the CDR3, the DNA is TGTGCCAGCAGTTACGGGACTAGCGGGGGAGGGGATACGCAGTATTTT.

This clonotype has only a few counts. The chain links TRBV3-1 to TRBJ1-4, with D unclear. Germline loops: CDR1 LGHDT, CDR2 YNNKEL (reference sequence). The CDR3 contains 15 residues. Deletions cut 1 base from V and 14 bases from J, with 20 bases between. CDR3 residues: CASSQGHEGRPALFF. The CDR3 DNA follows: TGTGCCAGCAGCCAAGGGCATGAGGGTCGGCCGGCGCTGTTTTTT.

The CDR3 loop reads CASSRPPAAHEQFF. The CDR3, as DNA: TGTGCCAGCAGTAGACCCCCGGCGGCCCATGAGCAGTTCTTC. This sequence joins TRBV28 and TRBJ2-1; the D is unclear. This CDR3 is built from 14 residues. Trimming stripped 5 bases from V and 8 bases from J, with 16 bases between. Germline assignment: CDR1 MDHEN and CDR2 SYDVKM.

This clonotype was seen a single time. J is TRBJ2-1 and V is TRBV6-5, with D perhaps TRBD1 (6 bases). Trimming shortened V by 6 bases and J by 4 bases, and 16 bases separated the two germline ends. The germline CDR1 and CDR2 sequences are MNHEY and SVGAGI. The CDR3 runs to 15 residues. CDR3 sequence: CASSPSWTVYNEQFF. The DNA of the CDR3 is TGTGCCAGCAGCCCCAGCTGGACAGTATACAATGAGCAGTTCTTC.

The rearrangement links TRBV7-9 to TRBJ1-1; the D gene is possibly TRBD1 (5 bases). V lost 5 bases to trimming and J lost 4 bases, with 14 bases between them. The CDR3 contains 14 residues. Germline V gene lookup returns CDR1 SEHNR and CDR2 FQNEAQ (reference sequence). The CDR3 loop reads CASSTGRVSTEAFF. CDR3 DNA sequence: TGTGCCAGCAGCACGGGACGTGTAAGCACTGAAGCTTTCTTT.

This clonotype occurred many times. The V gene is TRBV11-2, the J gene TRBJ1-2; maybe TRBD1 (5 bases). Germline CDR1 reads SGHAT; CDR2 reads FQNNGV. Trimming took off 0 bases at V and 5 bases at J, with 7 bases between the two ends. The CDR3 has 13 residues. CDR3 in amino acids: CASSLEGAYGYTF. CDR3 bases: TGTGCCAGCAGCTTAGAAGGGGCATATGGCTACACCTTC.

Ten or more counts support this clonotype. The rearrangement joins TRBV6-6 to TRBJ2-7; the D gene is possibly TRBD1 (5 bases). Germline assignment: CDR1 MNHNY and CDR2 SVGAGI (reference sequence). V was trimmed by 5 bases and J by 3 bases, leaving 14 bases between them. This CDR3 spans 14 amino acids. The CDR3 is CASSALSGIYEQYF. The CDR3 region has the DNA TGTGCCAGCAGTGCGTTGTCAGGGATCTACGAGCAGTACTTC.

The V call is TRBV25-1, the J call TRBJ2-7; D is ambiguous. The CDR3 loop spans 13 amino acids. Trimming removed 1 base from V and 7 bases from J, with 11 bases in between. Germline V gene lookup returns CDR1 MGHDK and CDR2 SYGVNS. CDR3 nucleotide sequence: TGTGCCAGCAGTGAATTAAACCCTTTGGAGCAGTACTTC. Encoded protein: CASSELNPLEQYF.

The CDR3 here is CASSPLVGARYNEQFF. CDR3 nucleotides: TGTGCCAGCAGCCCTCTCGTGGGGGCTCGGTACAATGAGCAGTTCTTC. The V gene is TRBV7-9, the J gene TRBJ2-1, with D possibly being TRBD1 (6 bases). Trimming stripped 5 bases from V and 4 bases from J, with 18 bases between. The CDR3 consists of 16 residues. Germline lookup yields CDR1 SEHNR and CDR2 FQNEAQ (reference sequence).

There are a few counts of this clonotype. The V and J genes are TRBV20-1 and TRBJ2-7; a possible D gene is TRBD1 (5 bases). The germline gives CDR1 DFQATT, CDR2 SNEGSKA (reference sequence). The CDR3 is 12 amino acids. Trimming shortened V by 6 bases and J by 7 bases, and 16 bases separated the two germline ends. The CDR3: CSASLGLGEQYF. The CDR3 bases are TGCAGTGCAAGCCTGGGGCTAGGGGAGCAGTACTTC.

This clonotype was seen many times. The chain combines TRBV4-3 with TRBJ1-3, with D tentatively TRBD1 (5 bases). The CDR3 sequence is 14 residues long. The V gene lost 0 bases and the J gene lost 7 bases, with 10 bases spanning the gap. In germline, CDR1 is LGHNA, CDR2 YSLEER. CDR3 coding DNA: TGCGCCAGCAGCCAAGATTATGGGGACAACACCATATATTTT. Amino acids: CASSQDYGDNTIYF.

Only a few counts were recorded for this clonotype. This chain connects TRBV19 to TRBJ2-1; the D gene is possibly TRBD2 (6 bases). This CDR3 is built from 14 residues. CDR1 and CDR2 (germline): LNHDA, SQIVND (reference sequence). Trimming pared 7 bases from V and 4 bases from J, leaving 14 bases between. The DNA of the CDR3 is TGTGCCAGTAATCAACGGGGGAATTACAATGAGCAGTTCTTC. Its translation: CASNQRGNYNEQFF.

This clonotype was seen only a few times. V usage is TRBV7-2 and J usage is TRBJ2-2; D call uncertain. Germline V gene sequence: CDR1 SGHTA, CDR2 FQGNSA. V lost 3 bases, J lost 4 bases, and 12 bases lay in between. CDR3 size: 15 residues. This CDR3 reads CASSFSPKTTGELFF. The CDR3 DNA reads TGTGCCAGCAGCTTCAGCCCTAAAACCACCGGGGAGCTGTTTTTT.

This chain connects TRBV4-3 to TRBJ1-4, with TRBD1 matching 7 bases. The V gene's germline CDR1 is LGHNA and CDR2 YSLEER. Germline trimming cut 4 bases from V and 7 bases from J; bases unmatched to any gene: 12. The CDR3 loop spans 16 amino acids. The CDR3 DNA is TGCGCCAGCAGCCGAGATCAGGGGGGTCGAGGTGAAAAACTGTTTTTT. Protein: CASSRDQGGRGEKLFF.

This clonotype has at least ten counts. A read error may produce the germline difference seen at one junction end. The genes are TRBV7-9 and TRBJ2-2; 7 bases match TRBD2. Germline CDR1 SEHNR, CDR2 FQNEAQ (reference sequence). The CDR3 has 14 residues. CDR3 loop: CASSLLANTGKLFF. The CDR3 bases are TGTGCCAGCAGCCTACTAGCGAACACCGGGAAGCTGTTTTTT.

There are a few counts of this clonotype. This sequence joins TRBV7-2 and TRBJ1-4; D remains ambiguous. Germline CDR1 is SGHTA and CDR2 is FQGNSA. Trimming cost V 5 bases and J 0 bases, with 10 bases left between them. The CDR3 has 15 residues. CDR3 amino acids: CASSPNRATNEKLFF. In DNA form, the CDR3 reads TGTGCCAGCAGCCCCAATCGAGCAACTAATGAAAAACTGTTTTTT.

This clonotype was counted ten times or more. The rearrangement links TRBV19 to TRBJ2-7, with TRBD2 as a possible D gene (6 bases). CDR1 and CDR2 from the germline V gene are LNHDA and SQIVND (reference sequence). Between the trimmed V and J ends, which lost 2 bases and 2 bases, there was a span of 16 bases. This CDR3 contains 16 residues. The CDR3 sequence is CASSIMGGGYPYEQYF. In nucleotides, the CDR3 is TGTGCCAGTAGTATAATGGGAGGAGGCTACCCCTACGAGCAGTACTTC.

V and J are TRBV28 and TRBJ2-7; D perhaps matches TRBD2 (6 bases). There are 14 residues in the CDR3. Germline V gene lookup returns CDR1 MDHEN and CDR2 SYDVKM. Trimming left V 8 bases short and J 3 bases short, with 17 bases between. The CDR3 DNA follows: TGTGCCAGCCGGAGGGTTTTGGGTCTCTACGAGCAGTACTTC. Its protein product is CASRRVLGLYEQYF.

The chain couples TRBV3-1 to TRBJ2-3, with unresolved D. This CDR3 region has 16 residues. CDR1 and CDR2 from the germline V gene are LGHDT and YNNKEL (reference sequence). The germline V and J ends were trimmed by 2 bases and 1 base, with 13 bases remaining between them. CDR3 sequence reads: CASSQFMDGRTDTQYF. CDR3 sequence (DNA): TGTGCCAGCAGCCAATTTATGGACGGACGCACAGATACGCAGTATTTT.

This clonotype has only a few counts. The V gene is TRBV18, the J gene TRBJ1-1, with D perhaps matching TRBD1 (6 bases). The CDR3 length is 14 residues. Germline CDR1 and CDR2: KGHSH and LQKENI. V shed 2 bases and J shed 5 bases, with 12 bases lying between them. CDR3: CASSPVDRSTEAFF. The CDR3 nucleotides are TGTGCCAGCTCACCAGTTGACAGGTCAACTGAAGCTTTCTTT.

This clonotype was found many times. The CDR3 DNA reads as TGCGCCAGCAGTCCCCCGGGACAGGGGAACGTTGGCGATACGCAGTATTTT. It translates to CASSPPGQGNVGDTQYF. The V gene is TRBV5-1, the J gene TRBJ2-3, with TRBD1 matching 10 bases. Germline lookup yields CDR1 SGHRS and CDR2 YFSETQ. J was trimmed by 6 bases and V by 5 bases; bases with no gene match: 15. The CDR3 spans 17 residues. The whole variable domain, filled in from reference TRBV5-1 and TRBJ2-3, reads KAGVTQTPRYLIKTRGQQVTLSCSPISGHRSVSWYQQTPGQGLQFLFEYFSETQRNKGNFPGRFSGRQFSNSRSEMNVSTLELGDSALYLCASSPPGQGNVGDTQYFGPGTRLTVL.